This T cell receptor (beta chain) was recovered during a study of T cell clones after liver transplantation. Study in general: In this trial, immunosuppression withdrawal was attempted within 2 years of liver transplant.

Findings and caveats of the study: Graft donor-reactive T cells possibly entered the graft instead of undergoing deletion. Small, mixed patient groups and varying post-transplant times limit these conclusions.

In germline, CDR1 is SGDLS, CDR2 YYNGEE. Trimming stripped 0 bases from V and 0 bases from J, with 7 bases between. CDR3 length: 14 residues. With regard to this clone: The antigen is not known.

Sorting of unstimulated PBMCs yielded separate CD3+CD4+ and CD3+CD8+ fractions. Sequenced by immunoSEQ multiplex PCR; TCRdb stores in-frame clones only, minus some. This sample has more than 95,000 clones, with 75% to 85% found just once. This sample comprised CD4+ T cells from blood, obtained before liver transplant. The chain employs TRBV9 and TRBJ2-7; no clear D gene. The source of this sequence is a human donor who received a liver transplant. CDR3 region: CASSVGGSSYEQYF. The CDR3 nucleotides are TGTGCCAGCAGCGTAGGCGGCAGCTCCTACGAGCAGTACTTC.